Below are 29 T cell receptor beta chains sequenced from a single sample in a study of blood T cell repertoires in COVID-19. The assay was immunoSEQ multiplex PCR, and TCRdb's table has in-frame clones only and misses some. Altogether about 230,000 clones are present, about 83% being singletons, with the ten largest covering around 7.2%. The specimen sequenced was peripheral blood. All receptors derive from a woman between 50 and 59 years old with acute or convalescent COVID-19.

The chain has TRBV19 and TRBJ2-3; tentative D call: TRBD2 (6 bases). CDR1 and CDR2 from the germline V gene are LNHDA and SQIVND (reference sequence). V was pared by 7 bases and J by 1 base, with 15 bases between. This CDR3 comprises 15 residues. The CDR3 reads CASTLGSSGTDTQYF. In DNA, the CDR3 is TGTGCCAGTACTCTTGGGTCTAGCGGCACAGATACGCAGTATTTT.

The chain carries TRBV2 and TRBJ1-5; unclear D gene. The CDR3 extends over 14 amino acids. V was clipped by 6 bases and J by 1 base, with 10 bases between them. Germline V gene lookup returns CDR1 SNHLY and CDR2 FYNNEI. CDR3 in amino acids: CASRPGRSNQPQHF. The DNA for the CDR3 is TGTGCCAGCAGGCCCGGGAGGAGCAATCAGCCCCAGCATTTT.

The CDR3 protein is CASSRTSGDNEQFF. The CDR3 bases are TGTGCCAGCAGCCGGACTAGCGGAGACAATGAGCAGTTCTTC. This chain connects TRBV4-2 to TRBJ2-1, with 10 bases lining up with TRBD2. V gave up 4 bases and J gave up 5 bases; unmatched junction bases: 2. Germline CDR1 LGHNA, CDR2 YNFKEQ. This CDR3 contains 14 residues.

The genes are TRBV9 and TRBJ2-1; D is uncertain. Trimming took off 0 bases at V and 6 bases at J, with 4 bases between the two ends. Germline CDR1 is SGDLS and CDR2 is YYNGEE. The CDR3 totals 12 residues. The CDR3: CASSVAVNEQFF. In DNA, the CDR3 is TGTGCCAGCAGCGTAGCGGTCAATGAGCAGTTCTTC.

The chain links TRBV5-8 to TRBJ2-7; D possibly corresponds to TRBD1 (6 bases). The CDR3 contains 15 residues. Trimming pared 1 base from V and 0 bases from J, leaving 11 bases between. Germline-derived CDR1 and CDR2 are SGHTS and YDEGEE. In DNA, the CDR3 is TGTGCCAGCAGCTTGCGCCGGGACAACTCCTACGAGCAGTACTTC. Translation gives CASSLRRDNSYEQYF.

The chain carries TRBV10-3 and TRBJ1-5; a possible D gene is TRBD1 (5 bases). V was trimmed by 7 bases and J by 1 base, leaving 8 bases between them. The CDR3 runs to 13 residues. Per the germline V gene, CDR1 is ENHRY and CDR2 is SYGVKD. The CDR3 spells CAIKRGSNQPQHF. CDR3 nucleotides: TGTGCCATCAAGCGGGGCAGCAATCAGCCCCAGCATTTT.

The chain recombines TRBV6-5 with TRBJ1-1; D is undetermined. The CDR3 has 14 amino acids. Trimming removed 2 bases from V and 5 bases from J, with 12 bases in between. Germline V gives CDR1 MNHEY, CDR2 SVGAGI. The CDR3 nucleotides read TGTGCCAGCAGTTACAGGGCAACGGGAACTGAAGCTTTCTTT. Protein sequence: CASSYRATGTEAFF.

The chain uses TRBV9 and TRBJ2-6; TRBD2 might be the D (5 bases). CDR1 is SGDLS and CDR2 is YYNGEE in the germline V gene. The CDR3 loop spans 15 amino acids. V was pared by 4 bases and J by 1 base, with 9 bases between. The DNA of the CDR3 is TGTGCCAGCAGCCCCACGGGGTCTGGGGCCAACGTCCTGACTTTC. This encodes CASSPTGSGANVLTF.

The rearrangement uses TRBV24-1 and TRBJ2-7; 7 nucleotides line up with TRBD2. J gave up 2 bases and V 5 bases, and 2 bases lay outside the gene matches. Per the germline V gene, CDR1 is KGHDR and CDR2 is SFDVKD. The CDR3 totals 13 residues. The CDR3 protein is CATSGTSTYEQYF. In DNA, the CDR3 is TGTGCCACCAGTGGGACTAGTACCTACGAGCAGTACTTC.

The chain couples TRBV28 to TRBJ1-6; D gene uncertain. CDR3 length: 17 amino acids. The V and J ends lost 2 bases and 4 bases respectively, with 15 bases between them. Germline values: CDR1 MDHEN, CDR2 SYDVKM. The CDR3 spells CASSLRVGREYNSPLHF. CDR3 DNA: TGTGCCAGCAGTTTACGGGTAGGGAGAGAATATAATTCACCCCTCCACTTT.

V is TRBV5-1 and J is TRBJ2-1; 13 positions match TRBD2. V was pared by 4 bases and J by 9 bases, with 13 bases of the junction left unmatched. Germline-derived CDR1 and CDR2 are SGHRS and YFSETQ. This CDR3 has 17 amino acids. CDR3 sequence (DNA): TGCGCCAGCAGCGAGTTGTCCGGGACTAGCGGGGCGATTGAGCAGTTCTTC. It encodes CASSELSGTSGAIEQFF.

The chain is built from TRBV27 and TRBJ2-1, with 8 bases fitting TRBD1. The CDR3 contains 18 residues. V dropped 0 bases and J dropped 0; count of bases not matched to a gene: 7. CDR1 and CDR2 from the germline V gene are MNHEY and SMNVEV (reference sequence). As DNA, the CDR3 is TGTGCCAGCAGTTTATCCCGGACAGGGTTCAGCTCCTACAATGAGCAGTTCTTC. As protein: CASSLSRTGFSSYNEQFF.

A remark on this clone: As the CDR3 is not closed by the conserved phenylalanine or tryptophan, this likely results from a read error. It is unclear where the CDR3 begins or ends on the DNA, so no DNA is shown, and the CDR3 is as TCRdb lists it. The chain is built from TRBV5-6 and TRBJ2-7; TRBD1 is the table's D call, not checked against the DNA. CDR1 SGHDT and CDR2 YYEEEE come from the germline V gene. The CDR3 length equals 11 residues, ends included. This CDR3 reads CASSVASGTGC.

The gene calls are TRBV19 and TRBJ2-5; D perhaps matches TRBD2 (7 bases). Trimming cost V 5 bases and J 9 bases, with 16 bases left between them. This CDR3 has 13 amino acids. CDR1 LNHDA and CDR2 SQIVND come from the germline V gene (reference sequence). CDR3 DNA sequence: TGTGCCAGTAGTTTGCAGGGGAGGGAGGCCCAGTACTTC. It yields the protein CASSLQGREAQYF. The full variable domain, in which reference TRBV19 and TRBJ2-5 provide the parts outside the CDR3, is DGGITQSPKYLFRKEGQNVTLSCEQNLNHDAMYWYRQDPGQGLRLIYYSQIVNDFQKGDIAEGYSVSREKKESFPLTVTSAQKNPTAFYLCASSLQGREAQYFGPGTRLLVL.

V is TRBV10-2 and J is TRBJ1-2; 8 bases align to TRBD1. Germline CDR1 and CDR2: WSHSY and SAAADI. J lost 7 bases, V lost 7 bases, and 14 bases had no gene match. The CDR3 loop spans 15 amino acids. The CDR3 coding sequence is TGCGCCAGCACTACCCGCCAGGGGGCACCGGGTGGCTACACCTTC. This gives the protein CASTTRQGAPGGYTF.

The genes are TRBV10-3 and TRBJ1-4; TRBD1 agrees at 8 bases. Germline CDR1 is ENHRY and CDR2 is SYGVKD. The CDR3 length is 17 residues. Germline trimming cut 0 bases from V and 7 bases from J; bases unmatched to any gene: 10. The CDR3 bases are TGTGCCATCAGTGAGTCGACCTCAGGGGGCGGACGTGAAAAACTGTTTTTT. It encodes CAISESTSGGGREKLFF.

This clone was seen more than once but under ten times. This chain uses TRBV24-1 with TRBJ2-3, with D unclear. The CDR3 contains 14 residues. V was trimmed by 4 bases and J by 2 bases, leaving 9 bases between them. Germline values: CDR1 KGHDR, CDR2 SFDVKD. For the CDR3, the DNA is TGTGCCACCAGTGACCCCTTCCTCACAGATACGCAGTATTTT. Encoded protein: CATSDPFLTDTQYF.

The rearrangement links TRBV5-4 to TRBJ2-1; 7 bases fit TRBD1. V lost 9 bases and J lost 5; bases outside the gene matches: 8. Germline-derived CDR1 and CDR2 are SGHNT and YYREEE (reference sequence). The CDR3 covers 13 residues. The CDR3 DNA reads TGTGCCACCCGGCGGACAGGAGACAATGAGCAGTTCTTC. This encodes CATRRTGDNEQFF.

This clone was seen ten or more times. J is TRBJ1-4 and V is TRBV6-6, with a weak D call TRBD1 (5 bases). The CDR3 runs to 14 residues. The V gene's germline CDR1 is MNHNY and CDR2 SVGAGI (reference sequence). V shed 2 bases and J shed 7 bases, with 11 bases lying between them. The CDR3 protein is CASSYGQGSEKLFF. CDR3 sequence (DNA): TGTGCCAGCAGTTACGGGCAGGGATCTGAAAAACTGTTTTTT.

The chain uses TRBV5-4 and TRBJ2-2, with 7 bases aligning to TRBD1. Trimming cost V 5 bases and J 5 bases; bases outside gene matches: 15. This CDR3 spans 17 amino acids. CDR1 is SGHNT, CDR2 YYREEE, per germline (reference sequence). CDR3 bases: TGTGCCAGCAGAATGGCCGCGGCAGGGGGACCGACCGGGGAGCTGTTTTTT. Protein product: CASRMAAAGGPTGELFF.

The chain recombines TRBV19 with TRBJ1-4; the match to TRBD1 covers 9 bases. V trimming: 6 bases; J trimming: 0 bases; junction bases outside the gene matches: 8. The CDR3 sequence is 17 residues long. Germline V lookup: CDR1 LNHDA, CDR2 SQIVND (reference sequence). In nucleotides, the CDR3 is TGTGCCAGTAGATCCGGGACAGGGTATGCAACTAATGAAAAACTGTTTTTT. Protein sequence: CASRSGTGYATNEKLFF. Together with reference TRBV19 and TRBJ1-4, the CDR3 gives the full variable domain: DGGITQSPKYLFRKEGQNVTLSCEQNLNHDAMYWYRQDPGQGLRLIYYSQIVNDFQKGDIAEGYSVSREKKESFPLTVTSAQKNPTAFYLCASRSGTGYATNEKLFFGSGTQLSVL.

The chain has TRBV15 and TRBJ1-5; 8 nucleotides agree with TRBD1. Losses at the gene ends were 4 bases for V and 3 bases for J; bases not matched to a gene: 8. CDR3 length equals 16 residues. Germline values: CDR1 LNHNV, CDR2 YYDKDF (reference sequence). This chain's CDR3 is CATSIPWTGTNQPQHF. The DNA of the CDR3 is TGTGCCACCAGCATACCCTGGACAGGGACCAATCAGCCCCAGCATTTT.

This chain joins TRBV5-4 and TRBJ2-7; 8 positions agree with TRBD1. V was pared by 2 bases and J by 3 bases, with 1 base of the junction left unmatched. CDR3 length: 13 amino acids. Germline lookup yields CDR1 SGHNT and CDR2 YYREEE (reference sequence). The CDR3 region has the DNA TGTGCCAGCAGCTTACAGGGGGTCTACGAGCAGTACTTC. Translation gives CASSLQGVYEQYF.

The V gene is TRBV7-9, the J gene TRBJ1-2; possible D gene TRBD1, 5 bases. Looked up from germline, CDR1 is SEHNR and CDR2 is FQNEAQ (reference sequence). CDR3 length: 14 amino acids. V lost 5 bases and J 8 bases, leaving 18 bases between the germline ends. The DNA of the CDR3 is TGTGCCAGCAGCCCTATGGGGGGTGCGGAGGGCTACACCTTC. The encoded protein is CASSPMGGAEGYTF.

The CDR3 DNA reads TGTGCCATCAGTGCTCGGGGAATGGACACCGGGGAGCTGTTTTTT. The encoded protein is CAISARGMDTGELFF. This sequence joins TRBV10-3 and TRBJ2-2, with D perhaps TRBD2 (5 bases). There are 15 residues in the CDR3. Looked up from germline, CDR1 is ENHRY and CDR2 is SYGVKD. The V end lost 4 bases, the J end lost 3 bases, and 12 bases lay between the germline ends.

The V and J genes are TRBV19 and TRBJ1-1; TRBD1 aligns across 7 bases. Germline-derived CDR1 and CDR2 are LNHDA and SQIVND (reference sequence). The V gene end was trimmed by 5 bases and the J gene end by 0 bases; junction bases not matched to a gene: 6. The CDR3 extends over 15 amino acids. This chain's CDR3 is CASSSPGQMNTEAFF. The CDR3 DNA sequence: TGTGCCAGTAGTTCTCCGGGACAGATGAACACTGAAGCTTTCTTT.

Ten or more counts support this clone. The V call is TRBV5-1, the J call TRBJ1-6, with 10 bases aligning to TRBD1. The V segment lost 4 bases and the J segment 6 bases; nucleotides outside the gene matches: 7. Per the germline V gene, CDR1 is SGHRS and CDR2 is YFSETQ. The CDR3 is 16 residues long. CDR3 nucleotide sequence: TGCGCCAGCAGCCCCTCCCGGGACAGGGGTAATTCACCCCTCCACTTT. Translating gives CASSPSRDRGNSPLHF. Full variable domain (remainder filled in from reference TRBV5-1 and TRBJ1-6): KAGVTQTPRYLIKTRGQQVTLSCSPISGHRSVSWYQQTPGQGLQFLFEYFSETQRNKGNFPGRFSGRQFSNSRSEMNVSTLELGDSALYLCASSPSRDRGNSPLHFGNGTRLTVT.

The chain recombines TRBV4-2 with TRBJ2-5, with 8 bases lining up with TRBD2. Germline CDR1 is LGHNA and CDR2 is YNFKEQ. The V segment lost 4 bases and the J segment 5 bases; nucleotides outside the gene matches: 9. CDR3 length: 15 amino acids. The CDR3 sequence: CASSLAWAGGETQYF. Here the CDR3 DNA reads TGTGCCAGCAGCCTCGCGTGGGCGGGAGGTGAGACCCAGTACTTC.

The chain uses TRBV18 and TRBJ2-7, with 12 bases that match TRBD1. Germline V gives CDR1 KGHSH, CDR2 LQKENI. J gave up 3 bases and V 3 bases, and 6 bases lay outside the gene matches. This CDR3 comprises 16 residues. In DNA form, the CDR3 reads TGTGCCAGCTCACCCCCTGGGACAGGGGGCTACTACGAGCAGTACTTC. Translation gives CASSPPGTGGYYEQYF.